This T cell receptor (beta chain) emerged from a study of blood T cell repertoires in COVID-19. Background on the study: The United States, Italy and Spain provided the acute and convalescent COVID-19 samples.

Germline CDR1 reads SGHTA; CDR2 reads FQGNSA. This CDR3 has 18 amino acids. Unmatched junction bases numbered 13, after V lost 4 bases and J lost 6 bases. Profiled with immunoSEQ multiplex PCR; TCRdb holds only in-frame clones, not every one. The sample carries roughly 230,000 clones, 83% recorded once. The sample comprised peripheral blood. V and J are TRBV7-2 and TRBJ2-5; 14 bases are a match to TRBD2. The receptor's source is a man in his forties with active or convalescent COVID-19. The CDR3 sequence is CASSSTGTSGGPTKTQYF. The CDR3 DNA reads as TGTGCCAGCAGCTCAACCGGGACTAGCGGGGGACCCACGAAGACCCAGTACTTC.